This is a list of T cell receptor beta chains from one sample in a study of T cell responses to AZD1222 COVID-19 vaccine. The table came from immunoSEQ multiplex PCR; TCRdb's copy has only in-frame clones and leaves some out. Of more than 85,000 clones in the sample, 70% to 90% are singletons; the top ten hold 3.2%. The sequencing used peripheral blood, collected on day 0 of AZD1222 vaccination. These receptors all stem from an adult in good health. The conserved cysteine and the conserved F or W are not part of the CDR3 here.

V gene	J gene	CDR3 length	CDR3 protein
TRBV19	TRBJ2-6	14	ASSMTGGAGANVLT
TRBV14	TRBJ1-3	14	ASSQYATSSGNTIY
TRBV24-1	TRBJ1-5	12	ATSDVSRTQPQH
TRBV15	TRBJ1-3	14	ATSKGGTGRGNTIY
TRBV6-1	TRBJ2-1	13	ASSEEISGGNEQF
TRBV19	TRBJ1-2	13	ASSAQSGSGYGYT
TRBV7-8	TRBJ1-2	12	ASSLVTGSHGYT
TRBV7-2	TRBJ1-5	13	ASSLAVGVDQPQH
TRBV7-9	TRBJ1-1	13	ASSLDEWQNTEAF
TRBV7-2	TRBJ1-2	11	ASSSGPGRGYT
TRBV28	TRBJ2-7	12	ASSSPGQSYEQY
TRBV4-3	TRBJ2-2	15	ASSPTPGRLDTGELF
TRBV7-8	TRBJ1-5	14	ASGSPPGQSNQPQH
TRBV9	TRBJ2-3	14	ASSVEGDSTTDTQY
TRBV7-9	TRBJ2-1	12	ASLGGSTYNEQF
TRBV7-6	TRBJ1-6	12	ASSPDIGGSPLH
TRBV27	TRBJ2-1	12	ASRDSGGSSEQF
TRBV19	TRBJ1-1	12	ASRRDRENTEAF
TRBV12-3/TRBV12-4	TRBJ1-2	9	ASSFRGSCA
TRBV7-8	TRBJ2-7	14	ASSLGVGDPTYEQY
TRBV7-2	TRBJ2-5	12	ASSLGLSGETQY
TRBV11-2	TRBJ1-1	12	ASSLLTGNTEAF
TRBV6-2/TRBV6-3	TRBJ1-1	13	ASSSGGGVNTEAF
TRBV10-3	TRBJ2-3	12	AISLAGGVDTQY
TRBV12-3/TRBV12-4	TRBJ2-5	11	ASSPDWGGTQY